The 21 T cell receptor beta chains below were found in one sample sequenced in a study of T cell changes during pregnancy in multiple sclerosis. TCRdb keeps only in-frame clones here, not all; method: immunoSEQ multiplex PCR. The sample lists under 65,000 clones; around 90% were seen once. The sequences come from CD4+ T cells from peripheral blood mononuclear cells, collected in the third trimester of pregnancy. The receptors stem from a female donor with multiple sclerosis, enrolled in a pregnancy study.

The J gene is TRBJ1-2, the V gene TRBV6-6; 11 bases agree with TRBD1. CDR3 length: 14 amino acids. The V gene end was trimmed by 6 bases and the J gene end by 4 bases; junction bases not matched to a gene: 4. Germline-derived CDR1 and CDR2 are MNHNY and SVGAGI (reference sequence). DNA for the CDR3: TGTGCCAGCAGGGGGGACAGGGGGATCTATGGCTACACCTTC. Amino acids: CASRGDRGIYGYTF.

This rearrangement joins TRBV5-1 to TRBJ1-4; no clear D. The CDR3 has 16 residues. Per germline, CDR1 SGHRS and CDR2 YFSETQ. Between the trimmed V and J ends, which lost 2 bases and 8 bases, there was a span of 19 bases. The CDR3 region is CASSFGDWGVGEKLFF. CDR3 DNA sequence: TGCGCCAGCAGCTTCGGTGACTGGGGAGTTGGAGAAAAACTGTTTTTT.

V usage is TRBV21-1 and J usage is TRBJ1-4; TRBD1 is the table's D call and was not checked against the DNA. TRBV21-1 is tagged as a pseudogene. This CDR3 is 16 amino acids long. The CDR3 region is CASSKGRDRGYEKLFF. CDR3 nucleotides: TGTGCCAGCAGCAAAGGGAGGGACAGGGGATATGAAAAACTGTTTTTT.

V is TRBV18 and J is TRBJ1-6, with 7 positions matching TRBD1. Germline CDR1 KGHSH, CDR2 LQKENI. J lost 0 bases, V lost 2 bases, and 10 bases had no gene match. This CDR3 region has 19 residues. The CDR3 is CASSPAPQGVSSYNSPLHF. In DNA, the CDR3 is TGTGCCAGCTCACCAGCCCCCCAGGGGGTTAGCTCCTATAATTCACCCCTCCACTTT.

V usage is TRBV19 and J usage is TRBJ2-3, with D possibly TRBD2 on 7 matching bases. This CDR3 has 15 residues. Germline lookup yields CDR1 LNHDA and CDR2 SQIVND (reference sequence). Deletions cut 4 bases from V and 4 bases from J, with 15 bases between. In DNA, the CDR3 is TGTGCCAGTAGTAAACGGGGGGCAAACCCAGATACGCAGTATTTT. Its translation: CASSKRGANPDTQYF.

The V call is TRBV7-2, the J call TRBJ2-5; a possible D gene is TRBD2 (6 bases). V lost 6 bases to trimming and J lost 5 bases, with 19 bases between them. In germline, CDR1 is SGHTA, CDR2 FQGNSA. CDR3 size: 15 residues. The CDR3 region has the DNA TGTGCCAGCAGACGCTCCCGGGAGCCCGGGGAGACCCAGTACTTC. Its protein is CASRRSREPGETQYF. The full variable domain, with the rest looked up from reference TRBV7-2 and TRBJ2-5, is GAGVSQSPSNKVTEKGKDVELRCDPISGHTALYWYRQSLGQGLEFLIYFQGNSAPDKSGLPSDRFSAERTGGSVSTLTIQRTQQEDSAVYLCASRRSREPGETQYFGPGTRLLVL.

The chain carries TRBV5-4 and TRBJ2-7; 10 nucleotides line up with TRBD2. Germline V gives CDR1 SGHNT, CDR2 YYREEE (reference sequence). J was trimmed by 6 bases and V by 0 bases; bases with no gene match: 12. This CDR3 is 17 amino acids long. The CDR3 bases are TGTGCCAGCAGCTTGGACCAGCGGGGGGGCCGGACGGGCGAGCAGTACTTC. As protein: CASSLDQRGGRTGEQYF.

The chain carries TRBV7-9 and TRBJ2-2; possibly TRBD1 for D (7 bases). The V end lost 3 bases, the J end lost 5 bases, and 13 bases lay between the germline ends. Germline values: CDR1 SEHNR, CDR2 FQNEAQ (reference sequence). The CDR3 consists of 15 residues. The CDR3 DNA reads TGTGCCAGCAGCTTCGGACAGGCGGGAACCGGGGAGCTGTTTTTT. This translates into CASSFGQAGTGELFF.

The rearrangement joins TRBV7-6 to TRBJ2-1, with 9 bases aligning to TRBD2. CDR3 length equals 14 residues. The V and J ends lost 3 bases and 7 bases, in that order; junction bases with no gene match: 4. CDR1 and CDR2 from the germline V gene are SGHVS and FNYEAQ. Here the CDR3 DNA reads TGTGCCAGCAGCTTGAGCGGGGGGCTTAATGAGCAGTTCTTC. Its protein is CASSLSGGLNEQFF.

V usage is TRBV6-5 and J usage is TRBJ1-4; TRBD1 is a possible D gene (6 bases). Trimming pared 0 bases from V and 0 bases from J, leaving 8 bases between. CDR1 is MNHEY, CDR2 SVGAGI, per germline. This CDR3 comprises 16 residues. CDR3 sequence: CASSYSQGATNEKLFF. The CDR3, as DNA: TGTGCCAGCAGTTACTCACAGGGAGCAACTAATGAAAAACTGTTTTTT.

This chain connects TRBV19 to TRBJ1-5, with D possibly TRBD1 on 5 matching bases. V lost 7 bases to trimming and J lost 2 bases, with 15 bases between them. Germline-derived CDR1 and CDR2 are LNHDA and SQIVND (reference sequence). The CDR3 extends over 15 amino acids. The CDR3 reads CASNQGGLRNQPQHF. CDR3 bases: TGTGCCAGTAATCAGGGAGGGTTGCGCAATCAGCCCCAGCATTTT.

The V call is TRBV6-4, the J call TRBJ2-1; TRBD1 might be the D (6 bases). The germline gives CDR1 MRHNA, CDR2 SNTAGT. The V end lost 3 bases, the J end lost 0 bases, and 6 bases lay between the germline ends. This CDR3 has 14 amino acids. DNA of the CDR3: TGTGCCAGCAGTGAGGACAGCTCCTACAATGAGCAGTTCTTC. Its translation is CASSEDSSYNEQFF.

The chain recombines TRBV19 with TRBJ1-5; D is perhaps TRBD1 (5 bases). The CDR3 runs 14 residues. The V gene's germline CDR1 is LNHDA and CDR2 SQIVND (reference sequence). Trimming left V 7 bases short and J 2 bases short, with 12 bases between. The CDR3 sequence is CASNPGNRNQPQHF. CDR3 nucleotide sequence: TGTGCCAGTAACCCAGGGAATCGCAATCAGCCCCAGCATTTT. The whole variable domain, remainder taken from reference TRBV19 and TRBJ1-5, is DGGITQSPKYLFRKEGQNVTLSCEQNLNHDAMYWYRQDPGQGLRLIYYSQIVNDFQKGDIAEGYSVSREKKESFPLTVTSAQKNPTAFYLCASNPGNRNQPQHFGDGTRLSIL.

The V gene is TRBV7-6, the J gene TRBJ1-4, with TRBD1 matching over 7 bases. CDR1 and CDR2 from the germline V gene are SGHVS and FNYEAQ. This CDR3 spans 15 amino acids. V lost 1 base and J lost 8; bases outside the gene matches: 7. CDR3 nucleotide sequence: TGTGCCAGCAGCTTAGGAACAGGGGTTAACGAAAAACTGTTTTTT. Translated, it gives CASSLGTGVNEKLFF.

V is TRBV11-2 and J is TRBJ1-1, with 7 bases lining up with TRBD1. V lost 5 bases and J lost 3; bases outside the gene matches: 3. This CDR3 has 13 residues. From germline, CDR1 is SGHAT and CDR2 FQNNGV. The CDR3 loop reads CASSNRGDTEAFF. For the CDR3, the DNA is TGTGCCAGCAGCAACAGGGGAGACACTGAAGCTTTCTTT.

This CDR3 is CASSLVSSQETQYF. The DNA of the CDR3 is TGTGCCAGCAGCTTGGTGTCTAGCCAAGAGACCCAGTACTTC. The J gene is TRBJ2-5, the V gene TRBV5-5; D not certain. CDR1 and CDR2 from the germline V gene are SGHKS and YYEKEE (reference sequence). The V end was cut by 0 bases, the J end by 1 base, with 7 bases between. This CDR3 is 14 amino acids long.

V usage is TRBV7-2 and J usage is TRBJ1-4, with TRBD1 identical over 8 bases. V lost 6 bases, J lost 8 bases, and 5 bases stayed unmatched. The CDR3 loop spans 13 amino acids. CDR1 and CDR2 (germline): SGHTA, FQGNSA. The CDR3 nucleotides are TGTGCCAGCAGGTCAGGGGGCGCAGAAAAACTGTTTTTT. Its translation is CASRSGGAEKLFF.

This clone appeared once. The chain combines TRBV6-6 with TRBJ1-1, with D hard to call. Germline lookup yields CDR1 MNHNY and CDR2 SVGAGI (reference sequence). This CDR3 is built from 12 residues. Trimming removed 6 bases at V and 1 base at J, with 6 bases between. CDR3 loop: CASSSGNTEAFF. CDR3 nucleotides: TGTGCCAGCAGCTCAGGGAACACTGAAGCTTTCTTT.

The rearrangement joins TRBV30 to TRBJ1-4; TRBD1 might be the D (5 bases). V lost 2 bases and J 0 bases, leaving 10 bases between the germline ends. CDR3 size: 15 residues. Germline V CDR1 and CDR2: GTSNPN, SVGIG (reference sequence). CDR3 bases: TGTGCCTGGAGTCCGGGACTCTCAACTAATGAAAAACTGTTTTTT. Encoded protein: CAWSPGLSTNEKLFF.

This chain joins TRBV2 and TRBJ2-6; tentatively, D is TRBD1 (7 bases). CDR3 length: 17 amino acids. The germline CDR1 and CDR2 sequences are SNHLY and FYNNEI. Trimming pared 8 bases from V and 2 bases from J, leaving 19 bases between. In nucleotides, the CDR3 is TGTGCCAGCGAAATGGAGGGGGCGAGAACTGGGGCCAACGTCCTGACTTTC. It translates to CASEMEGARTGANVLTF.

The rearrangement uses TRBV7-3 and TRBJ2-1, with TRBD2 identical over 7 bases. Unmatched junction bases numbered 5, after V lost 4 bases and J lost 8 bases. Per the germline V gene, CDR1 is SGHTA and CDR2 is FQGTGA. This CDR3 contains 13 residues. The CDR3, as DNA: TGTGCCAGCAGCTCGGCGGGGGTCTATGAGCAGTTCTTC. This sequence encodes CASSSAGVYEQFF.